This TCR beta chain was documented in a study of blood T cell repertoires in COVID-19. For the study at large: Samples taken during acute and convalescent COVID-19 were collected in the United States, Italy and Spain. Sample material is recorded as cDNA or gDNA derived from T cells, B-cell-depleted T cells, or PBMCs.

CDR1 KGHDR and CDR2 SFDVKD come from the germline V gene. Unmatched junction bases numbered 10, after V lost 1 base and J lost 2 bases. The CDR3 consists of 18 residues. In the source study's methods: Quantification of nucleated cells was approximated via reference gene primer amplification. Some clones are missing from TCRdb's copy, which holds only in-frame ones; the method was immunoSEQ multiplex PCR. The V and J calls and clone size were taken over from that table, and D and trimming were inferred from the DNA. The table records 200,000 to 300,000 clones, less than 90% of them present only once. The chain is built from TRBV24-1 and TRBJ1-5; 7 positions match TRBD1. This sequence was found in a man in his sixties with acute or convalescent COVID-19. Sequenced sample: peripheral blood. CDR3 region: CATSDFMGNTGGNQPQHF. CDR3 sequence (DNA): TGTGCCACCAGTGATTTTATGGGCAATACAGGGGGCAATCAGCCCCAGCATTTT.